Each of the 12 T cell receptor beta chains below was sequenced from the same sample in a study of neurological immune-mediated disorders. Via MiXCR, TCRdb re-called the 5' RACE reads, giving one row per CDR3 protein. The sample has around 50,000 distinct CDR3 sequences; 3% to 4% are singletons. The sequenced material came from PBMCs. These receptor sequences come from a woman in her 30s with multiple sclerosis.

This clonotype was seen at least ten times. The chain joins TRBV4-2 to TRBJ2-5, with TRBD1 matching over 7 bases. The V and J ends lost 0 bases and 5 bases, in that order; junction bases with no gene match: 6. The CDR3 extends over 15 amino acids. The germline gives CDR1 LGHNA, CDR2 YNFKEQ. The CDR3 region is CASSQENRGVETQYF. CDR3 DNA sequence: TGTGCCAGCAGCCAAGAGAACAGGGGAGTGGAGACCCAGTACTTC.

This clonotype was seen at least ten times. The CDR3 loop is CASSLDFQGGTDTQYF. CDR3 sequence (DNA): TGCGCCAGCAGCTTGGACTTCCAAGGGGGCACAGATACGCAGTATTTT. The chain is built from TRBV5-1 and TRBJ2-3; tentatively, D is TRBD1 (5 bases). Germline CDR1 reads SGHRS; CDR2 reads YFSETQ. V lost 0 bases, J lost 1 base, and 12 bases lay in between. This CDR3 comprises 16 residues.

This clonotype showed up many times. The V call is TRBV27, the J call TRBJ2-7; D might be TRBD2 (6 bases). The CDR3 consists of 15 residues. In germline, CDR1 is MNHEY, CDR2 SMNVEV (reference sequence). V was pared by 2 bases and J by 2 bases, with 13 bases between. The CDR3 DNA reads as TGTGCCAGCAGTTTAAAGCATCCGGGGGCCTACGAGCAGTACTTC. Translation: CASSLKHPGAYEQYF.

There are many counts of this clonotype. The CDR3 DNA reads as TGTGCCAGCTCACGGGCTAGAGATTACTCTGGGGCCAACGTCCTGACTTTC. It is translated as CASSRARDYSGANVLTF. V usage is TRBV18 and J usage is TRBJ2-6; D is uncertain. Trimming pared 4 bases from V and 0 bases from J, leaving 13 bases between. The CDR3 covers 17 residues. Germline CDR1 and CDR2: KGHSH and LQKENI.

This clonotype came up many times. The rearrangement uses TRBV20-1 and TRBJ1-2, with 9 bases identical to TRBD1. Germline V gives CDR1 DFQATT, CDR2 SNEGSKA (reference sequence). V lost 6 bases to trimming and J lost 2 bases; unmatched junction nucleotides: 4. This CDR3 has 13 amino acids. CDR3 region: CSAPGQGNYGYTF. As DNA, the CDR3 is TGCAGTGCCCCGGGACAGGGCAACTATGGCTACACCTTC.

This clonotype occurred many times. J is TRBJ1-5 and V is TRBV4-1; D is undetermined. The CDR3 is 16 amino acids. CDR1 and CDR2 from the germline V gene are MGHRA and YSYEKL. Trimming took 1 base from V and 0 from J, leaving 10 bases between them. CDR3 sequence: CASSQVSDFSNQPQHF. The CDR3 DNA sequence: TGCGCCAGCAGCCAAGTTAGCGACTTTAGCAATCAGCCCCAGCATTTT.

This clonotype was counted at least ten times. This sequence joins TRBV30 and TRBJ2-2; D uncertain. The CDR3 spans 15 residues. CDR1 and CDR2 from the germline V gene are GTSNPN and SVGIG (reference sequence). Trimming shortened V by 4 bases and J by 4 bases, and 16 bases separated the two germline ends. The CDR3 DNA follows: TGTGCCTGGACCGGCCTTAGTAAGAGCACCGGGGAGCTGTTTTTT. It codes for CAWTGLSKSTGELFF.

This clonotype occurred a few times. This may be a read error: a much more frequent sequence differs by one nucleotide. This sequence joins TRBV3-1 and TRBJ2-6, with D possibly being TRBD1 (5 bases). This CDR3 spans 14 amino acids. CDR1 LGHDT and CDR2 YNNKEL come from the germline V gene (reference sequence). In DNA, the CDR3 is TGTGCCAGCAGCCCCAACTCTGGGGCCAAAGTCCTGACTTTC. Encoded protein: CASSPNSGAKVLTF.

Ten or more counts support this clonotype. V gene TRBV5-1 combines with J gene TRBJ2-5; TRBD2 agrees at 11 bases. J gave up 3 bases and V 3 bases, and 1 base lay outside the gene matches. Germline-derived CDR1 and CDR2 are SGHRS and YFSETQ. This CDR3 comprises 14 residues. DNA of the CDR3: TGCGCCAGCAGCTCGGGACTAGCGGAAGAGACCCAGTACTTC. Translated, it gives CASSSGLAEETQYF.

The chain employs TRBV21-1 and TRBJ2-7. TRBV21-1 is labeled a pseudogene. The CDR3 covers 16 residues. This CDR3 is CASSKAQRAGYYEQYF. CDR3 DNA: TGTGCCAGCAGCAAAGCGCAACGGGCTGGATATTACGAGCAGTACTTC.

This clonotype came up many times. The chain recombines TRBV6-5 with TRBJ2-6, with a weak D call TRBD2 (5 bases). Trimming shortened V by 0 bases and J by 2 bases, and 8 bases separated the two germline ends. Germline assignment: CDR1 MNHEY and CDR2 SVGAGI. The CDR3 runs 16 residues. CDR3 sequence reads: CASSYSEVAGANVLTF. The CDR3 region has the DNA TGTGCCAGCAGTTACTCGGAGGTCGCTGGGGCCAACGTCCTGACTTTC.

This clonotype was picked up many times. The chain links TRBV28 to TRBJ2-3; D is possibly TRBD2 (6 bases). CDR1 and CDR2 from the germline V gene are MDHEN and SYDVKM. The V end lost 8 bases, the J end lost 0 bases, and 12 bases lay between the germline ends. This CDR3 contains 14 residues. The CDR3 bases are TGTGCCAGCCGTGGTGGGGGGAGCACAGATACGCAGTATTTT. Amino acids: CASRGGGSTDTQYF.